This TCR beta chain was sequenced for a study of PD-1 blockade in classical Hodgkin lymphoma. A remark on this clone: Its antigen is as yet unknown.

Time point meaning: newly diagnosed, previously untreated cHL patient sample. The authors compared against newly diagnosed, untreated classical Hodgkin lymphoma PBMCs. Trimming left V 1 base short and J 0 bases short, with 7 bases between. The germline CDR1 and CDR2 sequences are SGHAT and FQNNGV. This CDR3 comprises 14 residues. Some clones are missing from TCRdb's copy, which holds only in-frame ones; the method was immunoSEQ multiplex PCR. The profile shows approximately 30,000 clones, about 89% of them singletons. Study-level findings and limits: Relapsed/refractory patients reportedly had the lowest baseline TCR diversity, below newly diagnosed patients, who were below healthy donors. What caused the repertoire differences, perhaps disease activity or prior therapy, remains undefined.

This sequence was found in a human donor with classical Hodgkin lymphoma. V gene TRBV11-2 combines with J gene TRBJ2-7; no clear D gene. Input material: peripheral blood mononuclear cells (PBMCs). This chain's CDR3 is CASSLGRISYEQYF. As DNA, the CDR3 is TGTGCCAGCAGCTTAGGACGGATCTCCTACGAGCAGTACTTC. The whole variable domain, remainder taken from reference TRBV11-2 and TRBJ2-7, is EAGVAQSPRYKIIEKRQSVAFWCNPISGHATLYWYQQILGQGPKLLIQFQNNGVVDDSQLPKDRFSAERLKGVDSTLKIQPAKLEDSAVYLCASSLGRISYEQYFGPGTRLTVT.